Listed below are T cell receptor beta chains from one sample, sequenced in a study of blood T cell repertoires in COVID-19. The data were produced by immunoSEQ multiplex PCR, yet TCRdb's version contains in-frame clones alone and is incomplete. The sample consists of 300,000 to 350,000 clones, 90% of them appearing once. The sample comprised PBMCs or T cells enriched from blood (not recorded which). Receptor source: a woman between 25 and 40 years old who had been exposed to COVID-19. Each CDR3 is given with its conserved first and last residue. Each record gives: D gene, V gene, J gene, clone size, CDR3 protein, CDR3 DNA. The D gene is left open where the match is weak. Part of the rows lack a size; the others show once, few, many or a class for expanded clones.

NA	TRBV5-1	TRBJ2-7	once	CASSVGAYEQYF	TGCGCCAGCAGCGTGGGAGCCTACGAGCAGTACTTC
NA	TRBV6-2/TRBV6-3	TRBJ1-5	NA	CASSYRQAGVFSNQPQHF	TGTGCCAGCAGTTACCGACAGGCTGGGGTTTTTAGCAATCAGCCCCAGCATTTT
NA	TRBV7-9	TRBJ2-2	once	CASSLQGRPGELFF	TGTGCCAGCAGCTTACAGGGTAGGCCCGGGGAGCTGTTTTTT
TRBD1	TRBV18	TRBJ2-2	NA	CASSPPGQGLTGELFF	TGTGCCAGCTCCCCGCCGGGACAGGGTCTGACCGGGGAGCTGTTTTTT
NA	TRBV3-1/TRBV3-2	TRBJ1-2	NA	CASSWGPYGYTF	TGTGCCAGCAGCTGGGGGCCTTACGGCTACACCTTC
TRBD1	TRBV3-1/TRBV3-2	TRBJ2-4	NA	CASSLRQGRNIQYF	TGTGCCAGCAGCCTGAGACAGGGGAGGAACATTCAGTACTTC
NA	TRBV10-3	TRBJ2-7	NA	CAISESIRSYEQYF	TGTGCCATCAGTGAGTCGATCAGATCCTACGAGCAGTACTTC
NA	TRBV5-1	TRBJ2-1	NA	CASSTGHINEQFF	TGCGCCAGCAGCACGGGACATATCAATGAGCAGTTCTTC
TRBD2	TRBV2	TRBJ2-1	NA	CASSRTSGYNEQFF	TGTGCCAGCAGCCGGACTAGCGGTTACAATGAGCAGTTCTTC
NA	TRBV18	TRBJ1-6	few	CASSRLSPRGNSPLHF	TGTGCCAGCTCACGGCTGAGCCCTAGGGGTAATTCACCCCTCCACTTT
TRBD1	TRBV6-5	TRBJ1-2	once	CASSRTGEPNYGYTF	TGTGCCAGCAGTCGGACAGGGGAACCCAACTATGGCTACACCTTC
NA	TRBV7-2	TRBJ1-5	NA	CASSLEPGEQPQHF	TGTGCCAGCAGCTTAGAGCCAGGGGAACAGCCCCAGCATTTT
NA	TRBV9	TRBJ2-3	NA	CASSALTGVSTDTQYF	TGTGCCAGCAGCGCCCTGACAGGCGTTAGCACAGATACGCAGTATTTT
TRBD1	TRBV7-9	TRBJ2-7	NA	CASSSGTGGHEQYF	TGTGCCAGCAGCTCCGGGACAGGGGGCCACGAGCAGTACTTC
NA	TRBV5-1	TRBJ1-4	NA	CASSWRGVDLLFF	TGCGCCAGCAGCTGGCGGGGTGTGGACCTACTGTTTTTT
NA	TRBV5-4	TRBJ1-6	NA	CASSLAGGVVTSPLHF	TGTGCCAGCAGCTTGGCCGGGGGGGTTGTGACTTCACCCCTCCACTTT
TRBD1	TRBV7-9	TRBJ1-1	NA	CASSTQGDVAFF	TGTGCCAGCAGCACACAGGGGGATGTCGCTTTCTTT
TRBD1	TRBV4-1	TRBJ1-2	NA	CASSQGFRDRGSGYTF	TGCGCCAGCAGCCAAGGTTTTCGGGACAGGGGATCGGGCTACACCTTC
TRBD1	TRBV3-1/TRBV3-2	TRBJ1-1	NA	CASSPRQGEAFF	TGTGCCAGCAGCCCCAGACAGGGTGAAGCTTTCTTT
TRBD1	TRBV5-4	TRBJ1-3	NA	CASSLGQGSSGNTIYF	TGTGCCAGCAGCTTGGGACAGGGAAGCTCTGGAAACACCATATATTTT
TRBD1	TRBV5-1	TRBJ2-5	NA	CASSFSTGGETQYF	TGCGCCAGCAGCTTCAGTACAGGGGGCGAGACCCAGTACTTC
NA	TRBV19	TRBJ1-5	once	CASSIEQGPGQPQHF	TGTGCCAGTAGTATAGAACAGGGTCCCGGTCAGCCCCAGCATTTT
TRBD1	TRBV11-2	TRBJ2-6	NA	CASSSLPGQGDNVLTF	TGTGCCAGCAGCTCCCTCCCGGGACAGGGGGATAACGTCCTGACTTTC
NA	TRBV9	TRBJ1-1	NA	CASSVASGAMDTEAFF	TGTGCCAGCAGCGTAGCTTCAGGGGCGATGGACACTGAAGCTTTCTTT
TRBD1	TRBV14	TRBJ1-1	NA	CASSHSPYRGRRDTEAFF	TGTGCCAGCAGTCATTCTCCCTACAGGGGGCGCCGGGACACTGAAGCTTTCTTT
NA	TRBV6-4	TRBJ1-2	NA	CASSDGGSRGYTF	TGTGCCAGCAGTGACGGGGGGTCTAGAGGCTACACCTTC
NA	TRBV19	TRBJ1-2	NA	CASSIGHVYGYTF	TGTGCCAGTAGTATAGGACACGTCTATGGCTACACCTTC
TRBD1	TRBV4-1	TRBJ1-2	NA	CASSQPPTGGKVDGYTF	TGCGCCAGCAGCCAGCCGCCTACAGGGGGCAAGGTCGATGGCTACACCTTC
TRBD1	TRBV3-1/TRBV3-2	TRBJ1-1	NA	CASSPGQGGRRTEAFF	TGTGCCAGCAGCCCGGGACAGGGGGGGCGACGGACTGAAGCTTTCTTT
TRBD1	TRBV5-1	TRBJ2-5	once	CASSSGDRGRETQYF	TGCGCCAGCAGCTCTGGGGACAGGGGAAGAGAGACCCAGTACTTC
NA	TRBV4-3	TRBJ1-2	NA	CASSVEVTAGGYTF	TGCGCCAGCAGCGTAGAAGTGACGGCGGGTGGCTACACCTTC
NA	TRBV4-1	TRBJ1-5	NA	CASSQKVSNQPQHF	TGCGCCAGCAGCCAAAAAGTTAGTAATCAGCCCCAGCATTTT
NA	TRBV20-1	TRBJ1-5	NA	CSASPGNRPQHF	TGCAGTGCTAGTCCGGGAAATAGGCCCCAGCATTTT
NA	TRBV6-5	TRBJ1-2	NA	CASRTGGGYTF	TGTGCCAGCAGAACCGGGGGGGGCTACACCTTC
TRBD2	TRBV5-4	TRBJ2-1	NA	CASSASPTSGSYNEQFF	TGTGCCAGCAGCGCATCCCCTACTAGCGGATCCTACAATGAGCAGTTCTTC
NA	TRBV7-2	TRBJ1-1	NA	CASSGRVGLNTEAFF	TGTGCCAGCAGCGGCAGGGTGGGATTGAACACTGAAGCTTTCTTT
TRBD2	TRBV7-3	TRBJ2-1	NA	CASSLGTSGEVEQFF	TGTGCCAGCAGCTTAGGGACTAGCGGGGAGGTTGAGCAGTTCTTC
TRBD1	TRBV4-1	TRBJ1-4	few	CASRTGTGFREKLFF	TGCGCCAGCAGGACCGGGACAGGGTTTCGGGAAAAACTGTTTTTT
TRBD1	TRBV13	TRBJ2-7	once	CASSPTPGTGTYEQYF	TGTGCCAGCAGCCCAACACCCGGGACAGGGACCTACGAGCAGTACTTC
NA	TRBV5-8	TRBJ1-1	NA	CASSFSLGDTEAFF	TGTGCCAGCAGCTTTTCCCTGGGAGACACTGAAGCTTTCTTT
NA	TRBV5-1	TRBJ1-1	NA	CASSLQDHTEAFF	TGCGCCAGCAGCTTACAGGATCACACTGAAGCTTTCTTT
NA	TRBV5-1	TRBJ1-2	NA	CASSPLPGTNYGYTF	TGCGCCAGCAGCCCCCTTCCAGGGACTAACTATGGCTACACCTTC
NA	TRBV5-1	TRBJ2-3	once	CASSYYGTDTQYF	TGCGCCAGCAGCTACTACGGCACAGATACGCAGTATTTT
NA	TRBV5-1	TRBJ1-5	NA	CASSLAADSNQPQHF	TGCGCCAGCAGCTTGGCGGCGGATAGCAATCAGCCCCAGCATTTT
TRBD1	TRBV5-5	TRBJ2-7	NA	CASSDPGQGGYEQYF	TGTGCCAGCAGCGACCCGGGACAGGGGGGGTACGAGCAGTACTTC
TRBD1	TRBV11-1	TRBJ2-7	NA	CASSPGTGKYEQYF	TGTGCCAGCAGTCCCGGGACAGGGAAGTACGAGCAGTACTTC
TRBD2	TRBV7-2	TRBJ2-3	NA	CASSFLVAGGRRTDTQYF	TGTGCCAGCAGCTTTCTCGTAGCGGGGGGGAGGCGTACAGATACGCAGTATTTT
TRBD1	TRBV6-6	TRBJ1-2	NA	CASRSQGARKGYTF	TGTGCCAGCAGGTCCCAGGGGGCGCGGAAAGGCTACACCTTC
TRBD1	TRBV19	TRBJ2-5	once	CASSMPGQKRAQYF	TGTGCCAGTAGTATGCCGGGACAGAAGAGAGCCCAGTACTTC
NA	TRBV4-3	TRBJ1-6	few	CASSQAVRRVGSPLHF	TGCGCCAGCAGCCAAGCGGTCCGCAGGGTTGGTTCACCCCTCCACTTT
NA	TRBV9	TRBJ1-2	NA	CASSVEKGHKGYTF	TGTGCCAGCAGCGTAGAAAAGGGGCATAAAGGCTACACCTTC
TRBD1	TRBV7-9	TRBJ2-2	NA	CASSRRGQGANTGELFF	TGTGCCAGCAGCCGACGAGGGCAGGGGGCGAACACCGGGGAGCTGTTTTTT
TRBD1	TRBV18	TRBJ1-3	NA	CASSEGQGSGNTIYF	TGTGCCAGCTCGGAGGGACAGGGGTCTGGAAACACCATATATTTT
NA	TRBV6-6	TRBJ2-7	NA	CASTYGTLPYEQYF	TGTGCCAGCACCTACGGGACTCTCCCTTACGAGCAGTACTTC
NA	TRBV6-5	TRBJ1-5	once	CASRGRKGSQPQHF	TGTGCCAGCAGAGGGAGGAAAGGGAGTCAGCCCCAGCATTTT
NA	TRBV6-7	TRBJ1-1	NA	CASSYSTGRGGETEAFF	TGTGCCAGCAGTTACTCGACGGGCAGGGGAGGGGAAACTGAAGCTTTCTTT
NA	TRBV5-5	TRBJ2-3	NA	CASSLRQPTSTDTQYF	TGTGCCAGCAGCCTAAGACAGCCAACTAGCACAGATACGCAGTATTTT
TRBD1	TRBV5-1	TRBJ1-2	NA	CASSLAQGAIYGYTF	TGCGCCAGCAGCTTGGCTCAGGGGGCGATCTATGGCTACACCTTC
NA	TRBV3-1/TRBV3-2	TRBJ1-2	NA	CASSQETGPYNYGYTF	TGTGCCAGCAGCCAAGAGACAGGCCCTTATAACTATGGCTACACCTTC
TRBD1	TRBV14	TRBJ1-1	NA	CASSQVGTGEAFF	TGTGCCAGCAGCCAGGTGGGGACAGGGGAAGCTTTCTTT